Below, 13 T cell receptor beta chains from the same sample are listed, as sequenced in a study of T cell responses to AZD1222 COVID-19 vaccine (dated by TCRdb to the early 2020s). Per the publication, the time point label means: baseline before first vaccination. Library construction relied on the immunoSEQ multiplex PCR assay. Sourced from immuneACCESS, this table was stored by TCRdb with only in-frame sequences that have V and J called. A share of the clones is absent; for the studies checked, an unresolved V gene accounts for under half, and the remainder has no known explanation. This sample holds around 180,000 clones; 85% to 90% were observed only once. Roughly 0.49% of the sample is taken by the ten largest. The starting material was peripheral blood, obtained on day 0 of AZD1222 vaccination. These receptor sequences come from an adult in good health.

V is TRBV2 and J is TRBJ1-1, with D perhaps matching TRBD1 (6 bases). The V gene lost 6 bases and the J gene lost 7 bases, with 9 bases spanning the gap. This CDR3 region has 11 residues. The germline V gene encodes CDR1 SNHLY and CDR2 FYNNEI. The CDR3 nucleotides read TGTGCCAGCAGGGGGGCAGTTGAAGCTTTCTTT. Amino acids: CASRGAVEAFF.

This chain joins TRBV5-1 and TRBJ2-7, with a possible D match to TRBD1 (6 bases). The CDR3 is made up of 12 amino acids. The V gene lost 4 bases and the J gene lost 5 bases, with 10 bases spanning the gap. The V gene's germline CDR1 is SGHRS and CDR2 YFSETQ. CDR3 residues: CASSQQGHEQYF. DNA for the CDR3: TGCGCCAGCAGCCAACAGGGACACGAGCAGTACTTC.

V gene TRBV10-2 combines with J gene TRBJ2-7, with 8 bases aligning to TRBD1. The V gene's germline CDR1 is WSHSY and CDR2 SAAADI. The CDR3 is made up of 14 amino acids. Trimming removed 2 bases from V and 7 bases from J; junction bases left unmatched: 7. CDR3 bases: TGCGCCAGCAGTGAGGCGGGGACAGGTTTAGAGCAGTACTTC. As protein: CASSEAGTGLEQYF.

V and J are TRBV4-1 and TRBJ2-7; 14 bases agree with TRBD2. Looked up from germline, CDR1 is MGHRA and CDR2 is YSYEKL. The ends lost 5 bases at V and 4 bases at J; junction bases unmatched: 4. This CDR3 comprises 15 residues. Here the CDR3 DNA reads TGCGCCAGCAGCACGGGACTAGCGGGAGTATACGAGCAGTACTTC. This translates into CASSTGLAGVYEQYF.

The chain joins TRBV27 to TRBJ1-2, with 11 bases matching TRBD1. J was trimmed by 5 bases and V by 5 bases; bases with no gene match: 7. The CDR3 runs 15 residues. Germline V lookup: CDR1 MNHEY, CDR2 SMNVEV (reference sequence). The CDR3 bases are TGTGCCAGCAGTCGAGGGACAGGGGGAGGGTATGGCTACACCTTC. This gives the protein CASSRGTGGGYGYTF.

This chain uses TRBV19 with TRBJ2-5, with D tentatively TRBD1 (5 bases). The V and J ends lost 4 bases and 1 base respectively, with 10 bases between them. Germline V CDR1 and CDR2: LNHDA, SQIVND (reference sequence). This CDR3 region has 14 residues. The CDR3 reads CASSRQGPQETQYF. The CDR3 DNA reads as TGTGCCAGTAGTAGGCAGGGCCCCCAAGAGACCCAGTACTTC.

In its sample, this clone was seen once. The chain is built from TRBV7-2 and TRBJ2-1; 16 bases agree with TRBD2. The germline V gene has CDR1 SGHTA and CDR2 FQGNSA. V lost 11 bases to trimming and J lost 6 bases; unmatched junction nucleotides: 7. CDR3 length equals 15 residues. Here the CDR3 DNA reads TGTGCCTGTTCCGGGACTAGCGGGGGGGCCAATGAGCAGTTCTTC. Translated, it gives CACSGTSGGANEQFF.

This clone showed up just once. The chain links TRBV24-1 to TRBJ2-1; 7 bases match TRBD1. There are 14 residues in the CDR3. CDR1 is KGHDR, CDR2 SFDVKD, per germline. The J segment lost 4 bases and the V segment lost 3 bases, leaving 2 bases of the junction unmatched. As DNA, the CDR3 is TGTGCCACCAGTGATCGGGGACAGTACAATGAGCAGTTCTTC. It yields the protein CATSDRGQYNEQFF.

The V gene is TRBV11-3, the J gene TRBJ2-1, with a tentative D call TRBD2 (5 bases). CDR3 length: 13 amino acids. CDR1 and CDR2 from the germline V gene are SGHNT and YENEEA. The ends were cut back, 1 base at V and 8 bases at J, with 9 bases in the middle. The chain's CDR3 is CASSLVRDDEQFF. CDR3 in DNA: TGTGCCAGCAGCTTAGTGAGGGATGATGAGCAGTTCTTC.

J is TRBJ2-7 and V is TRBV25-1; no firm D call. The germline V gene has CDR1 MGHDK and CDR2 SYGVNS. V shed 8 bases and J shed 3 bases, with 5 bases lying between them. There are 10 residues in the CDR3. CDR3: CASGGYEQYF. As DNA, the CDR3 is TGTGCCAGCGGCGGCTACGAGCAGTACTTC.

J is TRBJ1-6 and V is TRBV5-4; the D is unclear. V lost 5 bases, J lost 7 bases, and 7 bases lay in between. CDR3 length: 12 amino acids. Germline V gene data show CDR1 as SGHNT and CDR2 as YYREEE (reference sequence). The CDR3 region is CASSNANSPLHF. DNA for the CDR3: TGTGCCAGCAGTAACGCGAATTCACCCCTCCACTTT.

The V gene is TRBV3-1 (or the pseudogene TRBV3-2), the J gene TRBJ2-3; a possible D gene is TRBD2 (5 bases). Germline V gene sequence: CDR1 LGHDT, CDR2 YNNKEL (reference sequence). This CDR3 has 20 amino acids. V lost 0 bases, J lost 4 bases, and 26 bases lay in between. CDR3 sequence reads: CASSQDTRRHRGQTPDTQYF. Written as DNA, the CDR3 is TGTGCCAGCAGCCAAGATACCCGACGCCACCGCGGGCAGACCCCAGATACGCAGTATTTT.

The chain carries TRBV9 and TRBJ1-3, with D uncertain. V gave up 3 bases and J gave up 5 bases, with 18 bases separating them. CDR1 is SGDLS and CDR2 is YYNGEE in the germline V gene. The CDR3 is made up of 16 amino acids. The CDR3 DNA reads as TGTGCCAGCAGCGCCCTTTGGAGTGGTTCGAGAAACACCATATATTTT. Protein product: CASSALWSGSRNTIYF.